A selection of T cell receptor beta chains follows, all from one sample in a study of T-cell memory formation after mild COVID-19. TCRdb ran MiXCR on the 5' RACE reads and lists one entry per CDR3 protein. The sample holds 190,000 or so distinct CDR3 sequences, roughly a tenth seen once. The specimen was PBMCs or a T cell subset sorted from them (not recorded which). These receptors all come from a man younger than 35 who had mild COVID-19 (a few samples of this study predate the infection). Cell type and time point are not known. Each CDR3 is given with its conserved first and last residue. Each record gives: D gene, J gene, CDR3 length, clone size, V gene, CDR3 protein, CDR3 DNA. The D gene is left open where the match is weak. Expanded clones are given a class, and other clones once, few, many or no size at all.

D: TRBD2
J: TRBJ2-3
length: 13
size: many
V: TRBV6-2/TRBV6-3
CDR3: CASKRGGPDTQYF
DNA: TGTGCCAGCAAGCGGGGGGGCCCTGATACGCAGTATTTT

D: TRBD2
J: TRBJ2-1
length: 17
size: few
V: TRBV4-1
CDR3: CASSQEGGGWSYNEQFF
DNA: TGCGCCAGCAGCCAAGAAGGCGGGGGGTGGTCCTACAATGAGCAGTTCTTC

D: .
J: TRBJ1-1
length: 14
size: .
V: TRBV4-3
CDR3: CASSQLDGAAEAFF
DNA: TGCGCCAGCAGCCAACTGGATGGGGCCGCTGAAGCTTTCTTT

D: .
J: TRBJ2-7
length: 14
size: many
V: TRBV7-2
CDR3: CASSSYPIAREQYF
DNA: TGTGCCAGCAGCTCCTACCCTATAGCGCGGGAGCAGTACTTC

D: TRBD2
J: TRBJ2-3
length: 17
size: few
V: TRBV5-1
CDR3: CASRPGTSGFSTDTQYF
DNA: TGCGCCAGCAGGCCCGGGACTAGCGGGTTCAGCACAGATACGCAGTATTTT

D: .
J: TRBJ1-5
length: 16
size: few
V: TRBV6-2/TRBV6-3
CDR3: CASSHGSGGGRQPQHF
DNA: TGTGCCAGCAGCCACGGGTCTGGGGGCGGTCGGCAGCCCCAGCATTTT

D: TRBD1
J: TRBJ1-2
length: 13
size: few
V: TRBV7-2
CDR3: CASTLDRGGGYTF
DNA: TGTGCCAGCACCCTGGACAGGGGGGGTGGCTACACCTTC

D: .
J: TRBJ1-2
length: 15
size: .
V: TRBV6-5
CDR3: CASSPHPQGNYGYTF
DNA: TGTGCCAGCAGTCCTCACCCTCAGGGGAACTATGGCTACACCTTC

D: .
J: TRBJ2-3
length: 14
size: few
V: TRBV5-4
CDR3: CASSLKSPTDTQYF
DNA: TGTGCCAGCAGCTTAAAATCCCCCACAGATACGCAGTATTTT

D: .
J: TRBJ2-4
length: 14
size: few
V: TRBV21-1
CDR3: CASMPGEAKNIQYF
DNA: TGTGCCAGCATGCCAGGGGAGGCCAAAAACATTCAGTACTTC

D: .
J: TRBJ2-3
length: 12
size: .
V: TRBV5-1
CDR3: CASSLASGAQYF
DNA: TGCGCCAGCAGCTTGGCCTCGGGGGCGCAGTATTTT

D: .
J: TRBJ2-3
length: 16
size: .
V: TRBV7-9
CDR3: CASSRGTRGSGDTQYF
DNA: TGTGCCAGCAGCCGCGGCACCAGGGGAAGTGGCGATACGCAGTATTTT

D: .
J: TRBJ1-6
length: 14
size: many
V: TRBV3-1
CDR3: CASSPNPGNSPLHF
DNA: TGTGCCAGCAGCCCGAACCCGGGCAATTCACCCCTCCACTTT

D: .
J: TRBJ2-3
length: 14
size: few
V: TRBV4-3
CDR3: CASSQGIDTDTQYF
DNA: TGCGCCAGCAGCCAAGGGATCGACACAGATACGCAGTATTTT

D: TRBD1
J: TRBJ1-1
length: 16
size: .
V: TRBV11-2
CDR3: CASSAGQGAQNTEAFF
DNA: TGTGCCAGCAGCGCGGGACAGGGGGCGCAGAACACTGAAGCTTTCTTT

D: .
J: TRBJ1-5
length: 14
size: .
V: TRBV6-2/TRBV6-3
CDR3: CASGNRDVGQPQHF
DNA: TGTGCCAGCGGGAACAGGGATGTCGGTCAGCCCCAGCATTTT

D: .
J: TRBJ2-3
length: 15
size: .
V: TRBV5-1
CDR3: CASNGRGFGTDTQYF
DNA: TGCGCCAGCAACGGCAGGGGTTTCGGCACAGATACGCAGTATTTT

D: .
J: TRBJ1-6
length: 15
size: few
V: TRBV6-2/TRBV6-3
CDR3: CASSYLRDGDSPLHF
DNA: TGTGCCAGCAGTTACCTTCGGGACGGTGATTCACCCCTCCACTTT

D: .
J: TRBJ1-1
length: 14
size: few
V: TRBV5-5
CDR3: CASSPSELNTEAFF
DNA: TGTGCCAGCAGCCCGTCGGAGCTTAACACTGAAGCTTTCTTT

D: .
J: TRBJ2-5
length: 12
size: many
V: TRBV20-1
CDR3: CSASRVVETQYF
DNA: TGCAGTGCTAGCAGGGTGGTGGAGACCCAGTACTTC

D: .
J: TRBJ1-6
length: 14
size: .
V: TRBV18
CDR3: CASSPLDSDSPLHF
DNA: TGTGCCAGCTCACCCCTAGATTCGGATTCACCCCTCCACTTT

D: TRBD1
J: TRBJ2-3
length: 15
size: .
V: TRBV12-3/TRBV12-4
CDR3: CASCLRDRFTDTQYF
DNA: TGTGCCAGCTGCCTGAGGGACAGATTCACAGATACGCAGTATTTT

D: TRBD1
J: TRBJ2-1
length: 15
size: .
V: TRBV28
CDR3: CASRRPGQGYNEQFF
DNA: TGTGCCAGCAGGAGGCCGGGACAGGGATACAATGAGCAGTTCTTC

D: TRBD1
J: TRBJ2-7
length: 14
size: .
V: TRBV20-1
CDR3: CSAKGTEITYEQYF
DNA: TGCAGTGCCAAAGGGACAGAGATTACCTACGAGCAGTACTTC

D: .
J: TRBJ2-7
length: 12
size: .
V: TRBV6-2/TRBV6-3
CDR3: CASKGQSYEQYF
DNA: TGTGCCAGCAAAGGACAGTCCTACGAGCAGTACTTC

D: .
J: TRBJ2-1
length: 13
size: .
V: TRBV6-2/TRBV6-3
CDR3: CASSYSPYNEQFF
DNA: TGTGCCAGCAGTTACTCGCCCTACAATGAGCAGTTCTTC

D: TRBD1
J: TRBJ1-5
length: 16
size: few
V: TRBV6-5
CDR3: CASSYSRTGGNQPQHF
DNA: TGTGCCAGCAGTTACTCTCGAACAGGGGGCAATCAGCCCCAGCATTTT

D: .
J: TRBJ1-2
length: 14
size: few
V: TRBV24-1
CDR3: CATSAGAWDYGYTF
DNA: TGTGCCACCAGTGCGGGGGCCTGGGACTATGGCTACACCTTC

D: .
J: TRBJ1-6
length: 13
size: .
V: TRBV18
CDR3: CASRGGINSPLHF
DNA: TGTGCCAGCCGGGGAGGGATCAATTCACCCCTCCACTTT

D: TRBD1
J: TRBJ1-2
length: 14
size: few
V: TRBV11-2
CDR3: CASRRTGVNYGYTF
DNA: TGTGCCAGCAGAAGAACAGGGGTGAACTATGGCTACACCTTC

D: .
J: TRBJ2-6
length: 20
size: .
V: TRBV11-1
CDR3: CASRYTAGAAFYSGANVLTF
DNA: TGTGCCAGCAGATATACGGCAGGGGCCGCCTTCTACTCTGGGGCCAACGTCCTGACTTTC

D: TRBD2
J: TRBJ2-2
length: 16
size: many
V: TRBV4-2
CDR3: CASSRKLAGATGELFF
DNA: TGTGCCAGCAGCCGTAAACTAGCGGGGGCCACCGGGGAGCTGTTTTTT

D: TRBD2
J: TRBJ2-5
length: 15
size: .
V: TRBV5-7
CDR3: CASSLRGGNQETQYF
DNA: TGTGCCAGCAGCTTGCGGGGGGGAAACCAAGAGACCCAGTACTTC

D: .
J: TRBJ1-4
length: 15
size: few
V: TRBV5-1
CDR3: CASSLDASTNEKLFF
DNA: TGCGCCAGCAGCTTGGACGCCAGCACGAATGAAAAACTGTTTTTT

D: TRBD1
J: TRBJ2-2
length: 14
size: few
V: TRBV20-1
CDR3: CSARRQGVAGELFF
DNA: TGCAGTGCTAGGCGGCAGGGGGTCGCCGGGGAGCTGTTTTTT

D: TRBD1
J: TRBJ2-1
length: 14
size: .
V: TRBV12-3/TRBV12-4
CDR3: CASSPRGGFNEQFF
DNA: TGTGCCAGCAGTCCACGAGGGGGCTTCAATGAGCAGTTCTTC

D: .
J: TRBJ1-1
length: 15
size: few
V: TRBV9
CDR3: CASSVSPGMNTEAFF
DNA: TGTGCCAGCAGCGTATCTCCAGGGATGAACACTGAAGCTTTCTTT

D: .
J: TRBJ2-5
length: 13
size: many
V: TRBV7-2
CDR3: CASSWDFQETQYF
DNA: TGTGCCAGCAGCTGGGACTTCCAAGAGACCCAGTACTTC

D: TRBD1
J: TRBJ1-4
length: 14
size: .
V: TRBV18
CDR3: CASSPNRGSEKLFF
DNA: TGTGCCAGCTCACCAAACAGGGGTTCGGAAAAACTGTTTTTT

D: .
J: TRBJ2-3
length: 12
size: .
V: TRBV29-1
CDR3: CSARTDTDTQYF
DNA: TGCAGCGCCCGGACAGACACAGATACGCAGTATTTT